These 18 T cell receptor beta chains were all obtained from the same sample, sequenced in a study of cytomegalovirus exposure and HLA in healthy donors. The study ran its PCR with 60 Vbeta and 13 Jbeta primers. Profiled with immunoSEQ multiplex PCR; TCRdb holds only in-frame clones, not every one. The sample lists about 160,000 clones; around 60% were seen once. The material sequenced was PBMCs. The receptors shown here come from an older woman in good health and CMV-seropositive.

The chain combines TRBV5-6 with TRBJ1-5, with 10 nucleotides matching TRBD1. V trimming: 1 base; J trimming: 1 base; junction bases outside the gene matches: 5. The CDR3 contains 17 residues. Germline-derived CDR1 and CDR2 are SGHDT and YYEEEE. CDR3 region: CASSLWGQGFSNQPQHF. For the CDR3, the DNA is TGTGCCAGCAGCTTGTGGGGACAGGGGTTCAGCAATCAGCCCCAGCATTTT.

This clone came up once. This chain joins TRBV28 and TRBJ1-1; 7 bases map to TRBD1. From germline, CDR1 is MDHEN and CDR2 SYDVKM. The CDR3 totals 14 residues. V was clipped by 3 bases and J by 4 bases; unmatched bases: 5. The CDR3 bases are TGTGCCAGCAGTTTTGACAGGGAATCCACTGAAGCTTTCTTT. Its protein is CASSFDRESTEAFF.

V and J are TRBV29-1 and TRBJ2-5; 7 bases are shared with TRBD1. Germline loops: CDR1 SQVTM, CDR2 ANQGSEA. The CDR3 is 15 residues long. J was trimmed by 4 bases and V by 4 bases; bases with no gene match: 12. CDR3 nucleotides: TGCAGCGTTGGTTCAGGGGGAGAGGGTTTAGAGACCCAGTACTTC. Its protein is CSVGSGGEGLETQYF.

This chain joins TRBV6-5 and TRBJ1-1; the D gene is possibly TRBD1 (5 bases). CDR1 and CDR2 (germline): MNHEY, SVGAGI. The CDR3 is 15 residues long. V dropped 5 bases and J dropped 5 bases, with 18 bases sitting between them. For the CDR3, the DNA is TGTGCCAGCAGTGGGGCAAAACACGGAGGGACTGAAGCTTTCTTT. Translated: CASSGAKHGGTEAFF.

V and J are TRBV28 and TRBJ1-2, with D maybe TRBD1 (6 bases). This CDR3 has 14 residues. Germline V gene data show CDR1 as MDHEN and CDR2 as SYDVKM. Trimming left V 4 bases short and J 0 bases short, with 9 bases between. The CDR3 loop is CASSSDSSNYGYTF. The CDR3 DNA sequence: TGTGCCAGCAGTTCGGACAGCTCTAACTATGGCTACACCTTC.

This chain uses TRBV7-9 with TRBJ2-1; D perhaps matches TRBD2 (5 bases). The germline gives CDR1 SEHNR, CDR2 FQNEAQ (reference sequence). The CDR3 is 16 residues long. Trimming left V 1 base short and J 0 bases short, with 10 bases between. CDR3 sequence: CASSLVSGNSYNEQFF. In DNA form, the CDR3 reads TGTGCCAGCAGCTTAGTATCCGGGAACTCCTACAATGAGCAGTTCTTC.

This chain uses TRBV11-2 with TRBJ1-2; possible D gene TRBD1, 6 bases. Between the trimmed V and J ends, which lost 6 bases and 7 bases, there was a span of 21 bases. The germline V gene encodes CDR1 SGHAT and CDR2 FQNNGV. CDR3 length: 15 amino acids. The CDR3 bases are TGTGCCAGCAGTGCCGGACAGCCCCAGCGGGGTGGCTACACCTTC. Its translation is CASSAGQPQRGGYTF.

CDR3 sequence: CAWRGLDQETQYF. As DNA, the CDR3 is TGTGCCTGGAGGGGACTAGACCAAGAGACCCAGTACTTC. V and J are TRBV30 and TRBJ2-5, with 8 positions matching TRBD2. V shed 3 bases and J 0 bases; nucleotides not matched to a gene: 0. Germline-derived CDR1 and CDR2 are GTSNPN and SVGIG (reference sequence). The CDR3 loop spans 13 amino acids.

The chain carries TRBV15 and TRBJ1-5; 9 bases agree with TRBD1. After removal of 7 bases from V and 6 bases from J, the junction contained 13 bases not matched to a gene. Germline lookup yields CDR1 LNHNV and CDR2 YYDKDF (reference sequence). This CDR3 contains 16 residues. The CDR3, as DNA: TGTGCCACCACCCAGGGGGACAGGGTCGGTGGTCAGCCCCAGCATTTT. This sequence encodes CATTQGDRVGGQPQHF.

The J gene is TRBJ2-7, the V gene TRBV4-3, with 9 positions matching TRBD1. The germline CDR1 and CDR2 sequences are LGHNA and YSLEER. V lost 1 base to trimming and J lost 3 bases; unmatched junction nucleotides: 1. This CDR3 has 14 residues. The CDR3 bases are TGCGCCAGCAGCCAAGGGGGACAGGGCTACGAGCAGTACTTC. This gives the protein CASSQGGQGYEQYF.

This clone is a singleton in its sample. The rearrangement uses TRBV5-1 and TRBJ1-2, with 9 bases fitting TRBD1. The CDR3 is 13 residues long. CDR1 SGHRS and CDR2 YFSETQ come from the germline V gene. The V gene end was trimmed by 5 bases and the J gene end by 6 bases; junction bases not matched to a gene: 5. The CDR3: CASRRWTGDGYTF. The CDR3 region has the DNA TGCGCCAGCAGACGATGGACAGGGGATGGCTACACCTTC. Complete variable domain (other parts from reference TRBV5-1 and TRBJ1-2): KAGVTQTPRYLIKTRGQQVTLSCSPISGHRSVSWYQQTPGQGLQFLFEYFSETQRNKGNFPGRFSGRQFSNSRSEMNVSTLELGDSALYLCASRRWTGDGYTFGSGTRLTVV.

The chain couples TRBV28 to TRBJ1-2, with 11 bases matching TRBD1. V shed 4 bases, J shed 6 bases, and the junction held 7 bases outside the gene matches. The length of the CDR3 is 15 residues. CDR1 MDHEN and CDR2 SYDVKM come from the germline V gene. DNA of the CDR3: TGTGCCAGCAGTTCCCCCGGGACAGGGGGTCATGGCTACACCTTC. Its translation is CASSSPGTGGHGYTF.

In the case of this clone: Germline and junction disagree at one end, which may indicate a read error. Other nucleotide sequences from this sample produce the same CDR3. The chain joins TRBV27 to TRBJ2-1, with 7 bases aligning to TRBD2. CDR1 MNHEY and CDR2 SMNVEV come from the germline V gene (reference sequence). The CDR3 totals 17 residues. DNA for the CDR3: TGTGCCAGCAGCTTATCGAGCGGGGTGATGGCCTACAATGAGCAGTTCTTC. Its protein is CASSLSSGVMAYNEQFF.

The sample holds a few counts of this clone. This sequence joins TRBV28 and TRBJ1-5; 8 bases agree with TRBD1. The germline gives CDR1 MDHEN, CDR2 SYDVKM. V lost 3 bases, J lost 1 base, and 2 bases stayed unmatched. The CDR3 has 15 amino acids. The CDR3 DNA follows: TGTGCCAGCAGTTTCCAGGGGGCGAGCAATCAGCCCCAGCATTTT. Translating it yields CASSFQGASNQPQHF.

As regards this clone: One end of the junction varies from germline; a read error may be responsible. The sample holds other DNA sequences that translate to the same CDR3. The chain joins TRBV30 to TRBJ1-1; 7 bases are shared with TRBD1. The CDR3 extends over 14 amino acids. From germline, CDR1 is GTSNPN and CDR2 SVGIG (reference sequence). The chain's CDR3 is CAWTTTGLNTEAFF. The CDR3 nucleotides are TGTGCCTGGACTACGACAGGGTTGAACACCGAAGCTTTCTTT.

This clone was counted between two and nine times. This rearrangement joins TRBV14 to TRBJ2-2; 11 nucleotides align to TRBD2. The CDR3 spans 18 residues. CDR1 is SGHDN, CDR2 FVKESK, per germline. J gave up 3 bases and V 0 bases, and 6 bases lay outside the gene matches. This CDR3 reads CASSQDSLAGGYTGELFF. DNA of the CDR3: TGTGCCAGCAGCCAAGATTCCCTAGCGGGAGGTTACACCGGGGAGCTGTTTTTT.

V gene TRBV5-3 combines with J gene TRBJ1-2, with 10 bases lining up with TRBD1. TRBV5-3 counts as an open reading frame of uncertain function. The CDR3 runs 15 residues. V lost 4 bases, J lost 3 bases, and 6 bases stayed unmatched. CDR3 sequence (DNA): TGTGCCAGAAGCCCCCGACAGGGGGCTTACTATGGCTACACCTTC. Translating gives CARSPRQGAYYGYTF.

The chain links TRBV28 to TRBJ2-1; 14 nucleotides agree with TRBD2. V dropped 10 bases and J dropped 3; count of bases not matched to a gene: 11. The CDR3 has 17 amino acids. The germline V gene has CDR1 MDHEN and CDR2 SYDVKM. The CDR3 nucleotides are TGTGCCACCAGGACTAGCGGGAGGAGATCTCTCTACAATGAGCAGTTCTTC. As protein: CATRTSGRRSLYNEQFF.